This TCR beta chain is drawn from a study of cytomegalovirus exposure and HLA in healthy donors. Study results and limitations: Prior analysis indicated that the majority of TCR beta V segments exhibited productivity approximately 87% or approximately 30% of the time.

A note on this clone: Antigen: not known.

Primers: 60 Vbeta forward and 13 Jbeta reverse. Data came from immunoSEQ multiplex PCR; TCRdb stores just in-frame clones and leaves some out. The sample includes 100,000 to 150,000 clones, about four fifths of them seen just once. This sequence was found in a male donor in good health and CMV-seronegative. Sequenced sample: PBMCs.

The CDR3 bases are TGTGCCAGCACCTTAGAGGGAGACAGCACAGATACGCAGTATTTT. The encoded protein is CASTLEGDSTDTQYF. The genes are TRBV5-4 and TRBJ2-3; D is perhaps TRBD2 (5 bases). Germline assignment: CDR1 SGHNT and CDR2 YYREEE (reference sequence). This CDR3 comprises 15 residues. Trimming left V 6 bases short and J 0 bases short, with 14 bases between.